The 22 T cell receptor beta chains given below trace back to one sample, sequenced in a study of CD8 T cells in Susac syndrome. Random hexamers were used to reverse transcribe about 0.45 to 1 ug of RNA. In TCRdb, the immunoSEQ multiplex PCR reads were re-called with MiXCR into one record per CDR3 protein. The table lists some 110,000 distinct CDR3 sequences, around 94% of them singletons. The specimen sequenced was CD8+ T cells from PBMCs. These TCRs come from a human donor with Susac syndrome.

The chain employs TRBV13 and TRBJ2-5, with 7 bases matching TRBD1. Trimming took 5 bases from V and 5 from J; bases not matched to a gene: 11. The CDR3 runs 15 residues. In germline, CDR1 is PRHDT, CDR2 FYEKMQ (reference sequence). The CDR3 bases are TGTGCCAGCAGCGACGGTAGGGGGCTCGGGGAGACCCAGTACTTC. Amino acids: CASSDGRGLGETQYF. Using reference TRBV13 and TRBJ2-5 for the parts outside the CDR3, the full variable domain is AAGVIQSPRHLIKEKRETATLKCYPIPRHDTVYWYQQGPGQDPQFLISFYEKMQSDKGSIPDRFSAQQFSDYHSELNMSSLELGDSALYFCASSDGRGLGETQYFGPGTRLLVL.

The chain is built from TRBV29-1 and TRBJ2-5; D is unresolved. Per the germline V gene, CDR1 is SQVTM and CDR2 is ANQGSEA. Trimming took 6 bases from V and 5 from J, leaving 7 bases between them. The CDR3 has 10 residues. The CDR3 is CSVLWETQYF. The CDR3 DNA sequence: TGCAGCGTCCTCTGGGAGACCCAGTACTTC. The full variable domain, completed using reference TRBV29-1 and TRBJ2-5, is SAVISQKPSRDICQRGTSLTIQCQVDSQVTMMFWYRQQPGQSLTLIATANQGSEATYESGFVIDKFPISRPNLTFSTLTVSNMSPEDSSIYLCSVLWETQYFGPGTRLLVL.

The chain has TRBV12-3 or TRBV12-4 and TRBJ1-5; no clear D gene. The CDR3 has 11 residues. V gave up 3 bases and J gave up 9 bases, with 6 bases separating them. The CDR3 reads CASSFGWPQHF. Written as DNA, the CDR3 is TGTGCCAGCAGTTTCGGTTGGCCCCAGCATTTT.

This clonotype was recorded once. V is TRBV9 and J is TRBJ1-5; D is uncertain. CDR1 and CDR2 (germline): SGDLS, YYNGEE. The CDR3 sequence is 14 residues long. V was pared by 3 bases and J by 0 bases, with 7 bases between. In DNA, the CDR3 is TGTGCCAGCAGCGCGGGTCATAGCAATCAGCCCCAGCATTTT. Protein sequence: CASSAGHSNQPQHF.

The chain is built from TRBV5-1 and TRBJ2-7; 9 bases align to TRBD1. This CDR3 has 14 residues. Germline V gene data show CDR1 as SGHRS and CDR2 as YFSETQ. V lost 0 bases to trimming and J lost 4 bases; unmatched junction nucleotides: 2. The CDR3 here is CASSLGGTGYEQYF. The DNA of the CDR3 is TGCGCCAGCAGCTTGGGCGGGACAGGGTACGAGCAGTACTTC.

The CDR3 protein is CASSPAREVADTQYF. CDR3 in DNA: TGTGCCAGCAGCCCGGCGCGGGAGGTCGCAGATACGCAGTATTTT. The chain is built from TRBV13 and TRBJ2-3; TRBD2 aligns across 8 bases. Germline V lookup: CDR1 PRHDT, CDR2 FYEKMQ (reference sequence). Unmatched junction bases numbered 8, after V lost 5 bases and J lost 4 bases. CDR3 size: 15 residues.

V is TRBV7-8 and J is TRBJ2-1; D may correspond to TRBD1 or TRBD2 (5 bases each). Trimming took off 5 bases at V and 4 bases at J, with 9 bases between the two ends. Germline CDR1 SGHVS, CDR2 FQNEAQ. CDR3 length: 13 amino acids. CDR3 nucleotide sequence: TGTGCCAGCAGCCCGGGACGATACAATGAGCAGTTCTTC. Translation gives CASSPGRYNEQFF.

V gene TRBV20-1 combines with J gene TRBJ2-1, with 8 positions matching TRBD2. CDR1 is DFQATT, CDR2 SNEGSKA, per germline (reference sequence). The CDR3 consists of 14 residues. V gave up 0 bases and J gave up 8 bases; unmatched junction bases: 6. CDR3 in amino acids: CSAREQRGTYEQFF. CDR3 nucleotide sequence: TGCAGTGCTAGAGAGCAGCGGGGGACGTATGAGCAGTTCTTC.

The chain recombines TRBV27 with TRBJ2-3; the D gene could be TRBD1 or TRBD2 (6 bases each). The V end lost 5 bases, the J end lost 14 bases, and 14 bases lay between the germline ends. CDR3 length equals 11 residues. Germline CDR1 and CDR2: MNHEY and SMNVEV (reference sequence). The CDR3 nucleotides read TGTGCCAGCAGTGGGGGGACAATGTGGTATTTT. Amino acids: CASSGGTMWYF.

This clonotype appeared a single time. DNA for the CDR3: TGTGCCAGCAGCTTTGACCCGGGACCAGCTTTCTTT. As protein: CASSFDPGPAFF. This rearrangement joins TRBV5-6 to TRBJ1-1; TRBD1 might be the D (5 bases). V dropped 2 bases and J dropped 10 bases, with 12 bases sitting between them. Germline V gives CDR1 SGHDT, CDR2 YYEEEE. The CDR3 covers 12 residues.

The chain combines TRBV2 with TRBJ2-1; 8 bases are a match to TRBD2. There are 13 residues in the CDR3. Germline loops: CDR1 SNHLY, CDR2 FYNNEI. The ends lost 11 bases at V and 9 bases at J; junction bases unmatched: 12. The CDR3 DNA sequence: TGTGCCTCCCACCGGGGGGGACGGGGTGAGCAGTTCTTC. Translated: CASHRGGRGEQFF.

The V call is TRBV12-3 or TRBV12-4, the J call TRBJ1-2; tentative D call: TRBD1 (6 bases). CDR3 length: 12 residues. V was trimmed by 6 bases and J by 10 bases, leaving 15 bases between them. The CDR3 reads CASSQGGGLYTF. The CDR3, as DNA: TGTGCCAGCAGCCAAGGGGGGGGCCTCTACACCTTC.

This rearrangement joins TRBV21-1 to TRBJ2-1; no check of the table's D call, TRBD2, against the DNA was made. TRBV21-1 is termed a pseudogene. The length of the CDR3 is 14 residues. The CDR3, as DNA: TGTGCCAGCAGCGTGGCCTTCCCCTACAATGAGCAGTTCTTC. This gives the protein CASSVAFPYNEQFF.

This chain connects TRBV11-2 to TRBJ2-3; perhaps TRBD2 as D (6 bases). The CDR3 is 14 amino acids. With 7 bases removed from V and 5 bases from J, the gap between germline ends came to 16 bases. CDR1 and CDR2 from the germline V gene are SGHAT and FQNNGV. The CDR3 DNA is TGTGCCAGCACCACCCCGGGGAGGAGAGATACGCAGTATTTT. It is translated as CASTTPGRRDTQYF.

This sequence joins TRBV7-9 and TRBJ1-1; possibly TRBD1 for D (6 bases). The V and J ends lost 2 bases and 8 bases respectively, with 18 bases between them. Germline loops: CDR1 SEHNR, CDR2 FQNEAQ (reference sequence). This CDR3 has 15 amino acids. CDR3 in amino acids: CASSLTAGVFTEAFF. The DNA for the CDR3 is TGTGCCAGCAGCTTAACGGCAGGGGTTTTCACAGAAGCTTTCTTT.

The chain couples TRBV3-1 to TRBJ2-7; 11 bases match TRBD2. Per germline, CDR1 LGHDT and CDR2 YNNKEL (reference sequence). The CDR3 extends over 17 amino acids. The V segment lost 4 bases and the J segment 2 bases; nucleotides outside the gene matches: 10. The CDR3 DNA reads as TGTGCCAGCAGCCCATTGGGAGGGACTAGCGGTCCCTACGAGCAGTACTTC. Translation gives CASSPLGGTSGPYEQYF.

CDR3 loop: CSVAGDRTYEQYF. For the CDR3, the DNA is TGCAGCGTTGCCGGGGACAGGACCTACGAGCAGTACTTC. The chain has TRBV29-1 and TRBJ2-7; 8 positions match TRBD1. The CDR3 spans 13 residues. CDR1 and CDR2 from the germline V gene are SQVTM and ANQGSEA. Trimming at V came to 4 bases and at J to 2 bases, leaving 4 bases not matched to a gene.

The chain is built from TRBV30 and TRBJ2-7, with 7 positions matching TRBD2. Germline V gene lookup returns CDR1 GTSNPN and CDR2 SVGIG (reference sequence). The CDR3 is 15 residues long. The J segment lost 7 bases and the V segment lost 7 bases, leaving 19 bases of the junction unmatched. CDR3: CAYYRGDYSGGEQYF. The DNA of the CDR3 is TGTGCCTACTATCGGGGGGACTATTCCGGGGGAGAGCAGTACTTC. The full variable domain, its missing parts supplied by reference TRBV30 and TRBJ2-7, is SQTIHQWPATLVQPVGSPLSLECTVEGTSNPNLYWYRQAAGRGLQLLFYSVGIGQISSEVPQNLSASRPQDRQFILSSKKLLLSDSGFYLCAYYRGDYSGGEQYFGPGTRLTVT.

The chain couples TRBV29-1 to TRBJ2-7, with D possibly being TRBD1 or TRBD2 (5 bases each). The CDR3 extends over 14 amino acids. Looked up from germline, CDR1 is SQVTM and CDR2 is ANQGSEA. Trimming pared 1 base from V and 1 base from J, leaving 11 bases between. CDR3 DNA sequence: TGCAGCGTTGAAGTGGGAGACAGTTCCTACGAGCAGTACTTC. Translated, it gives CSVEVGDSSYEQYF.

The chain links TRBV9 to TRBJ1-2; D not resolved. This CDR3 is 15 amino acids long. Between the trimmed V and J ends, which lost 0 bases and 7 bases, there was a span of 16 bases. The germline V gene has CDR1 SGDLS and CDR2 YYNGEE. For the CDR3, the DNA is TGTGCCAGCAGCGTAGAAGAGGGCCAAGGTGGTGGCTACACCTTC. Translated: CASSVEEGQGGGYTF.

The chain couples TRBV6-1 to TRBJ2-1; no clear D. The V gene lost 1 base and the J gene lost 7 bases, with 8 bases spanning the gap. The CDR3 runs to 13 residues. From germline, CDR1 is MNHNS and CDR2 SASEGT. CDR3 residues: CASSEGERNEQFF. CDR3 sequence (DNA): TGTGCCAGCAGTGAAGGAGAACGAAATGAGCAGTTCTTC.

This chain uses TRBV18 with TRBJ2-3; perhaps D is TRBD1 or TRBD2 (5 bases each). The V and J ends lost 2 bases and 4 bases respectively, with 13 bases between them. This CDR3 is 15 amino acids long. CDR1 and CDR2 from the germline V gene are KGHSH and LQKENI. The CDR3 DNA reads as TGTGCCAGCTCACCAGGGGCCTGGGACGCAGATACGCAGTATTTT. Protein product: CASSPGAWDADTQYF.